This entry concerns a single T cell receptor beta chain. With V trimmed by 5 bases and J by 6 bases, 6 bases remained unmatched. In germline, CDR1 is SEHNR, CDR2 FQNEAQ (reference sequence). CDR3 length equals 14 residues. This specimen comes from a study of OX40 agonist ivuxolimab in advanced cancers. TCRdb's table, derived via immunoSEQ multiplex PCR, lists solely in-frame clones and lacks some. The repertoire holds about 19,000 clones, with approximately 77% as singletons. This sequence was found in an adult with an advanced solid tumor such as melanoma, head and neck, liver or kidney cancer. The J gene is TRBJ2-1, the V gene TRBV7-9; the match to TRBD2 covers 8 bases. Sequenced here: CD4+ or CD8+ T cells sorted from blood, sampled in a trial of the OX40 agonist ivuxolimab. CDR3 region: CASSVGLAANEQFF. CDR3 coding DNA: TGTGCCAGCAGCGTCGGACTAGCTGCCAATGAGCAGTTCTTC.